This TCR beta chain emerged from a study of neurological immune-mediated disorders (dated by TCRdb to the late 2010s). In the study overall: The study compared peripheral blood TCR-beta repertoires of HTLV-I-associated myelopathy (HAM/TSP) patients, multiple sclerosis patients and healthy controls using UMI-based sequencing. Alongside PBMC samples, the set of 106 TCR-beta libraries contained longitudinal samples, technical triplicates, and paired CD4+ and CD8+ T-cell subsets that had been sorted. Longitudinal HAM/TSP donors and healthy donors each had 3 time-points at intervals of about 3-45 months. The cohort included roughly 71 subjects: roughly 14 with HAM/TSP, approximately 34 with multiple sclerosis, and roughly 20 healthy controls.

Overall results and qualifications from the work: Across subjects, expanded clones never shared an identical CDR3 amino acid sequence, which suggests that the TCR-beta repertoires in every group were private. TCR clonal expansion was greatest in HAM/TSP patients and smallest in MS patients, who ranked below even healthy controls.

Sequences LGHDT (CDR1) and YNNKEL (CDR2) are obtained from the germline V gene (reference sequence). From the cysteine through the phenylalanine, the CDR3 covers 14 amino acids. Only CDR3 DNA is held: 42 bases, read in frame from base 1. At the junction V is shortened by 4 bases and J by 6 bases, with 14 bases in between. cDNA synthesis used template-switch 5'RACE with a primer carrying a 10-nucleotide random unique molecular identifier tagging each TCR transcript. Each sequencing run produced over 180 million TCR-beta sequences covering 15-18 subjects. Total RNA was extracted with the RNeasy kit. The KAPA Real-time Library Amplification kit was used to amplify TCR-beta VDJ regions with primers for the TCR constant region and the 5'RACE anchor. A first PCR added sample indexes and Illumina adaptors, after which a second PCR increased the library yield. The roughly 650 bp TCR product was size-selected on a 2% E-gel SizeSelection system after Ampure bead purification. Before pooling, libraries had their quality checked on a Bioanalyzer, their concentration measured with Qubit, and their quantity determined with the Kapa Library Quantification kit. Libraries were sequenced paired-end 2 x 150 bp on an Illumina HiSeq 2500. To increase sequence diversity, about 25-30% phiX was spiked into each library pool. From the authors' description of their analysis: Quality-filtered reads were processed with the UMI-based MiGEC pipeline, which removed over 75% of raw TCR sequences during error correction. IMGT germline references were used for aligning VDJ genes, and each clonotype was defined as a unique CDR3 amino acid sequence together with its V-J genes. VDJtools evaluated clonal expansion, Shannon diversity and CDR3 relatedness (CalcPairwiseDistances, ClusterSamples); CLCbio workbench built phylogenetic trees. Using coefficient-of-variation modelling across technical triplicates, the study counted a clone as expanded if it had at least 8 unique UMIs. In-frame beta chains were kept once TCRdb had trimmed the public reads at Q25 with fastp and called clones with MiXCR. Each entry is one CDR3 protein sequence, shown with its most common DNA and genes. TCRdb, rather than the study authors, made the V and J calls. The sample table records approximately 45,000 distinct CDR3 sequences; approximately 13% of these occur just once. The top ten hold roughly an eighth of the sample.

Turning to this clonotype: The antigen it recognizes is unknown. Qualities for individual bases were not recorded, and no much larger clone is one base off.

Taken with the paper, the label for time point translates to: longitudinal time-point 3. The healthy controls were volunteers from a blood bank in Maryland, USA. For unsorted PBMC libraries, 2 million PBMCs were used after storage in RNAlater at -80 degrees C until RNA extraction. Peripheral blood underwent Ficoll-Hypaque density gradient centrifugation to isolate PBMCs, which were then cryopreserved in liquid nitrogen. The sequenced sample was PBMCs. The chain is encoded by TRBV3-1 joined to TRBJ2-3, with the identity of the D gene unclear. This receptor was identified in a man aged 25-45 years in good health. The CDR3 region reads CASSPLGGADTQYF. The sequenced DNA is TGTGCCAGCAGCCCCCTCGGCGGCGCGGATACGCAGTATTTT.